This is a list of T cell receptor beta chains from one sample in a study of blood T cell repertoires in COVID-19. Clones were read by immunoSEQ multiplex PCR, and TCRdb kept only the in-frame ones, dropping some. The sample includes about 250,000 clones, approximately 83% of them seen just once. The sequencing input was PBMCs or T cells enriched from blood (not recorded which). These receptors all stem from a woman aged 40 to 49 who had been exposed to COVID-19. Both conserved end residues are trimmed from each CDR3. D genes are given only for firm matches.

d_call	v_call	j_call	cdr3_aa
-	TRBV10-3	TRBJ1-2	AITPRLDDGYT
-	TRBV5-1	TRBJ1-4	ASSPGTFSDEKLF
TRBD1	TRBV6-5	TRBJ1-2	ASSYRQGADT
-	TRBV19	TRBJ2-3	ASGILGGRRDTQY
TRBD1	TRBV6-2/TRBV6-3	TRBJ1-2	ASSYGTDKSALYGYT
-	TRBV5-1	TRBJ1-1	ASSSSGLTEAF
TRBD1	TRBV5-1	TRBJ1-6	ASSSHSGTGFNSPLH
TRBD1	TRBV7-9	TRBJ2-1	ASSTDRASSYNEQF
TRBD1	TRBV7-2	TRBJ1-2	ASSLVRGDYGYT
-	TRBV2	TRBJ2-2	ASAGTGLPTGELF
TRBD2	TRBV6-2/TRBV6-3	TRBJ2-3	ASSSQRLALNTDTQY
-	TRBV5-1	TRBJ1-4	ASRGGGHNEKLF
-	TRBV14	TRBJ1-5	ASSWGHGQPQH
-	TRBV5-6	TRBJ1-4	ASSLVYVNEKLF
-	TRBV28	TRBJ1-5	ASRAWRSNQPQH
TRBD1	TRBV5-1	TRBJ2-1	ASSPSPQGNYNEQF
TRBD2	TRBV10-2	TRBJ2-1	ASSEVWAGGYNEQF
-	TRBV7-9	TRBJ2-3	ASSLEDLTDTQY
-	TRBV21-1	TRBJ1-1	ASSKTEPGWGQGFTEAF
-	TRBV6-5	TRBJ2-5	ASSGTGLGTQY
-	TRBV25-1	TRBJ1-5	ASSDWQGSQPQH
TRBD1	TRBV19	TRBJ1-5	ASTRLGTGYQPQH
-	TRBV6-5	TRBJ1-6	AGSGQRGNTLH
-	TRBV7-6	TRBJ2-2	ASSSRGGRGNTGELF
-	TRBV30	TRBJ2-3	AWTPDRADTQY
TRBD1	TRBV6-6	TRBJ2-2	AIQGQADGELF
-	TRBV29-1	TRBJ2-7	SVQGGGAYEQY
TRBD2	TRBV18	TRBJ2-7	ASSPPSGGINYEQY
-	TRBV2	TRBJ1-5	ASSEAEINQPQH